The 11 T cell receptor beta chains presented below share a single source sample, sequenced in a study of T cell responses to AZD1222 COVID-19 vaccine. Clones were sequenced by immunoSEQ multiplex PCR, and TCRdb holds only the in-frame ones, with some missing. The sample contains under 200,000 clones, about 91% of which appear only once. The sample here was peripheral blood, taken on day 0 of MenACWY control vaccination. These receptors came from an adult in good health.

V is TRBV27 and J is TRBJ2-2, with 14 bases identical to TRBD2. There are 15 residues in the CDR3. CDR1 MNHEY and CDR2 SMNVEV come from the germline V gene (reference sequence). V lost 6 bases and J lost 6; bases outside the gene matches: 3. The CDR3 nucleotides read TGTGCCAGCAGCAGGACTAGCGGGAGGCCCGGGGAGCTGTTTTTT. This gives the protein CASSRTSGRPGELFF.

The chain couples TRBV7-2 to TRBJ2-1; perhaps TRBD2 as D (7 bases). This CDR3 comprises 14 residues. V was clipped by 1 base and J by 8 bases, with 12 bases between them. Germline V CDR1 and CDR2: SGHTA, FQGNSA. CDR3 region: CASSLVGGRDEQFF. CDR3 nucleotide sequence: TGTGCCAGCAGCTTAGTAGGGGGGAGGGATGAGCAGTTCTTC.

The chain employs TRBV5-1 and TRBJ1-2; 9 bases are a match to TRBD1. Germline V gene lookup returns CDR1 SGHRS and CDR2 YFSETQ. The CDR3 spans 12 residues. The V gene end was trimmed by 9 bases and the J gene end by 8 bases; junction bases not matched to a gene: 8. CDR3 DNA sequence: TGCGCCACCAGGACAGGGGTAAGAGGCTACACCTTC. It translates to CATRTGVRGYTF.

The chain recombines TRBV19 with TRBJ2-3; TRBD1 matches 11 bases. Germline V gene sequence: CDR1 LNHDA, CDR2 SQIVND (reference sequence). V lost 7 bases, J lost 2 bases, and 11 bases stayed unmatched. The CDR3 spans 17 residues. CDR3 residues: CASTPRGQGANTDTQYF. CDR3 nucleotides: TGTGCCAGTACCCCCCGCGGACAGGGGGCTAACACAGATACGCAGTATTTT.

This clone occurred once. This sequence joins TRBV28 and TRBJ1-2; 7 bases map to TRBD1. Losses at the gene ends were 11 bases for V and 4 bases for J; bases not matched to a gene: 10. The CDR3 loop spans 13 amino acids. The germline V gene encodes CDR1 MDHEN and CDR2 SYDVKM. DNA for the CDR3: TGTGCCTTGTACGGCGCAGGGGGCTATGGCTACACCTTC. It specifies CALYGAGGYGYTF.

Written as DNA, the CDR3 is TGTGCCTGGAGTTCGACTAGCGGATACAATGAGCAGTTCTTC. Amino acid sequence: CAWSSTSGYNEQFF. The chain combines TRBV30 with TRBJ2-1, with 9 positions matching TRBD2. The junction had 3 bases not matched to a gene; V was cut back by 2 bases and J by 4 bases. CDR1 is GTSNPN, CDR2 SVGIG, per germline (reference sequence). This CDR3 has 14 amino acids.

This chain uses TRBV7-8 with TRBJ2-2; 8 bases are shared with TRBD2. Germline V gene data show CDR1 as SGHVS and CDR2 as FQNEAQ. This CDR3 region has 15 residues. With V trimmed by 6 bases and J by 0 bases, 3 bases remained unmatched. The DNA for the CDR3 is TGTGCCAGCAGAGAGGGACTAGCGAACACCGGGGAGCTGTTTTTT. This sequence encodes CASREGLANTGELFF.

The chain employs TRBV5-5 and TRBJ1-5; D not resolved. Germline CDR1 reads SGHKS; CDR2 reads YYEKEE (reference sequence). The CDR3 is 14 residues long. Trimming took 1 base from V and 2 from J, leaving 7 bases between them. In nucleotides, the CDR3 is TGTGCCAGCAGCTTGATCGGGGGCAATCAGCCCCAGCATTTT. It translates to CASSLIGGNQPQHF.

The chain couples TRBV15 to TRBJ1-2, with a weak D call TRBD1 (6 bases). The CDR3 length is 13 residues. Trimming left V 7 bases short and J 7 bases short, with 16 bases between. The germline V gene has CDR1 LNHNV and CDR2 YYDKDF (reference sequence). The CDR3 protein is CATKADSLAGYTF. CDR3 in DNA: TGTGCCACCAAGGCGGACAGTTTAGCTGGCTACACCTTC.

The V gene is TRBV14, the J gene TRBJ2-5, with TRBD1 matching over 7 bases. After removal of 1 base from V and 4 bases from J, the junction contained 6 bases not matched to a gene. CDR3 size: 15 residues. Germline V gene sequence: CDR1 SGHDN, CDR2 FVKESK. As DNA, the CDR3 is TGTGCCAGCAGCCAAGGAGAGGGGGCGAGAGAGACCCAGTACTTC. Encoded protein: CASSQGEGARETQYF.

J is TRBJ2-3 and V is TRBV11-2; D is unresolved. Germline V gene sequence: CDR1 SGHAT, CDR2 FQNNGV. The CDR3 runs to 13 residues. Deletions cut 2 bases from V and 11 bases from J, with 14 bases between. Here the CDR3 DNA reads TGTGCCAGCAGCTTAAGGGCACCTCGAGGGCAGTATTTT. Translating gives CASSLRAPRGQYF.